A selection of T cell receptor beta chains follows, all from one sample in a study of shared clonotypes between healthy human individuals. TCRdb's copy holds only in-frame clones and misses some; the assay was immunoSEQ multiplex PCR. Among about 2.1 million clones listed, around 93% were seen once. Sequencing was done on a sample of naive CD8+ T cells from PBMCs. These receptor sequences come from a man aged 18 to 29 in good health. Some clones in this sample may be carry-over from other donors' samples. Both conserved end residues are part of each CDR3. A D gene is named only where the DNA matches it firmly. The size field is filled for only some rows; it gives once, few, many or a size class.

CDR3 DNA: TGTGCCAGCAGTTCGACAGGGGGCCGCACAGATACGCAGTATTTT
CDR3 protein: CASSSTGGRTDTQYF
J gene: TRBJ2-3
D gene: TRBD1
V gene: TRBV27
clone size: -

CDR3 DNA: TGTGCCAGCAGTTCCGGGCCACATGAAAAACTGTTTTTT
CDR3 protein: CASSSGPHEKLFF
J gene: TRBJ1-4
D gene: -
V gene: TRBV27
clone size: -

CDR3 DNA: TGTGCCAGCAGTTACGAGAGTGTGCGCAGGGATGGCTACACCTTC
CDR3 protein: CASSYESVRRDGYTF
J gene: TRBJ1-2
D gene: -
V gene: TRBV6-6
clone size: -

CDR3 DNA: TGTGCCAGCAGCTACGCGGGACTAGCGGGATCTGAGCAGTTCTTC
CDR3 protein: CASSYAGLAGSEQFF
J gene: TRBJ2-1
D gene: TRBD2
V gene: TRBV7-9
clone size: once

CDR3 DNA: TGTGCCAGCAGTACCAACATTCTCTATGGCTACACCTTC
CDR3 protein: CASSTNILYGYTF
J gene: TRBJ1-2
D gene: -
V gene: TRBV28
clone size: few

CDR3 DNA: TGCAGCGTTGAAGGGTTGACAGGGGTCTCGAACACTGAAGCTTTCTTT
CDR3 protein: CSVEGLTGVSNTEAFF
J gene: TRBJ1-1
D gene: TRBD1
V gene: TRBV29-1
clone size: -

CDR3 DNA: TGTGCCAGCAGCTCCAAGACAGGGGCCAACGTCCTGACTTTC
CDR3 protein: CASSSKTGANVLTF
J gene: TRBJ2-6
D gene: -
V gene: TRBV7-9
clone size: -

CDR3 DNA: TGTGCCAGCAGCTTAGTGGGGACTAGCGGGAGGACGAACACCGGGGAGCTGTTTTTT
CDR3 protein: CASSLVGTSGRTNTGELFF
J gene: TRBJ2-2
D gene: TRBD2
V gene: TRBV7-9
clone size: -

CDR3 DNA: TGTGCCAGCAGCTTAATCAGCGGGAGCCACAATGAGCAGTTCTTC
CDR3 protein: CASSLISGSHNEQFF
J gene: TRBJ2-1
D gene: TRBD2
V gene: TRBV7-3
clone size: -

CDR3 DNA: TGTGCCAGCAGCCCGATACGCCCCGGGGAGCTGTTTTTT
CDR3 protein: CASSPIRPGELFF
J gene: TRBJ2-2
D gene: -
V gene: TRBV28
clone size: -

CDR3 DNA: TGTGCCAGCAGTCCCAGGGACAGATCGGATGGCTACACCTTC
CDR3 protein: CASSPRDRSDGYTF
J gene: TRBJ1-2
D gene: TRBD1
V gene: TRBV28
clone size: -

CDR3 DNA: TGTGCCAGCAGCGTAGATGGAGGGGGCTCCTACGAGCAGTACTTC
CDR3 protein: CASSVDGGGSYEQYF
J gene: TRBJ2-7
D gene: -
V gene: TRBV9
clone size: -

CDR3 DNA: TGTGCCAGCAGCTCAAATAGAGAGAACACTGAAGCTTTCTTT
CDR3 protein: CASSSNRENTEAFF
J gene: TRBJ1-1
D gene: -
V gene: TRBV11-3
clone size: -

CDR3 DNA: TGTGCCAGCAGCGCACTTTGGACTAGCAACATCGACGAGCAGTACTTC
CDR3 protein: CASSALWTSNIDEQYF
J gene: TRBJ2-7
D gene: TRBD2
V gene: TRBV5-4
clone size: -

CDR3 DNA: TGCGCCAGCAGTCCCACTAGCGCCAAGTTTTCCTACAATGAGCAGTTCTTC
CDR3 protein: CASSPTSAKFSYNEQFF
J gene: TRBJ2-1
D gene: TRBD2
V gene: TRBV4-1
clone size: -

CDR3 DNA: TGTGCCAGCAGTTTTGTTACCTGGACGGCTAATAGCAATCAGCCCCAGCATTTT
CDR3 protein: CASSFVTWTANSNQPQHF
J gene: TRBJ1-5
D gene: -
V gene: TRBV28
clone size: -

CDR3 DNA: TGTGCCAGCAGCTTTGGAACGGGCGAGCAGTACTTC
CDR3 protein: CASSFGTGEQYF
J gene: TRBJ2-7
D gene: -
V gene: TRBV7-9
clone size: -

CDR3 DNA: TGTGCCAGCTCACCATCCGGGTCACCTACCTACGAGCAGTACTTC
CDR3 protein: CASSPSGSPTYEQYF
J gene: TRBJ2-7
D gene: -
V gene: TRBV18
clone size: -

CDR3 DNA: TGTGCCAGCAGTGAATCAAGGGTTAGGAAGAACACTGAAGCTTTCTTT
CDR3 protein: CASSESRVRKNTEAFF
J gene: TRBJ1-1
D gene: -
V gene: TRBV2
clone size: -

CDR3 DNA: TGCAGCGTTGATGGGACTAGGATCAATGAGCAGTTCTTC
CDR3 protein: CSVDGTRINEQFF
J gene: TRBJ2-1
D gene: TRBD2
V gene: TRBV29-1
clone size: -

CDR3 DNA: TGTGCCAGCGGTCGTCCCAATGAGCAGTTCTTC
CDR3 protein: CASGRPNEQFF
J gene: TRBJ2-1
D gene: -
V gene: TRBV25-1
clone size: -

CDR3 DNA: TGTGCCAGCAGTTTGCGAACAGGGATTGGCACAGATACGCAGTATTTT
CDR3 protein: CASSLRTGIGTDTQYF
J gene: TRBJ2-3
D gene: -
V gene: TRBV27
clone size: -

CDR3 DNA: TGTGCCAGCAGCAAATATCGGGGCAGCAATCAGCCCCAGCATTTT
CDR3 protein: CASSKYRGSNQPQHF
J gene: TRBJ1-5
D gene: -
V gene: TRBV21-1
clone size: -

CDR3 DNA: TGTGCCTGGAGTGTACGACTAGCCCCAGCAGATACGCAGTATTTT
CDR3 protein: CAWSVRLAPADTQYF
J gene: TRBJ2-3
D gene: TRBD2
V gene: TRBV30
clone size: -

CDR3 DNA: TGTGCCAGCAGTCAACCGGGACTAGGACGCAATGAGCAGTTCTTC
CDR3 protein: CASSQPGLGRNEQFF
J gene: TRBJ2-1
D gene: TRBD2
V gene: TRBV2
clone size: -

CDR3 DNA: TGTGCCAGCAGTGGGCCTACAGGGGGCGTGCCTGATGAAAAACTGTTTTTT
CDR3 protein: CASSGPTGGVPDEKLFF
J gene: TRBJ1-4
D gene: TRBD1
V gene: TRBV2
clone size: -

CDR3 DNA: TGCGCCAGCAGCCAAGCCCAGGGAGGGCCACAAGAGACCCAGTACTTC
CDR3 protein: CASSQAQGGPQETQYF
J gene: TRBJ2-5
D gene: TRBD2
V gene: TRBV4-1
clone size: -

CDR3 DNA: TGTGCCAGCAGCTTGGGACTAGCGGGTGACGGGGAGCTGTTTTTT
CDR3 protein: CASSLGLAGDGELFF
J gene: TRBJ2-2
D gene: TRBD2
V gene: TRBV7-6
clone size: -

CDR3 DNA: TGTGCTGGGGCCCGGGATAACACTGAAGCTTTCTTT
CDR3 protein: CAGARDNTEAFF
J gene: TRBJ1-1
D gene: -
V gene: TRBV2
clone size: -

CDR3 DNA: TGTGCCAGCAGCCTACGCAGTCGGGTAACTAGCACAGATACGCAGTATTTT
CDR3 protein: CASSLRSRVTSTDTQYF
J gene: TRBJ2-3
D gene: -
V gene: TRBV27
clone size: -

CDR3 DNA: TGCAGCGTTGAAAGGCCCCAGTCCAAGCGGGGACCCTTGTACAATGAGCAGTTCTTC
CDR3 protein: CSVERPQSKRGPLYNEQFF
J gene: TRBJ2-1
D gene: TRBD2
V gene: TRBV29-1
clone size: -

CDR3 DNA: TGTGCCAGCATTAGGGGCGCCTCTGCTTTCTTT
CDR3 protein: CASIRGASAFF
J gene: TRBJ1-1
D gene: -
V gene: TRBV28
clone size: -

CDR3 DNA: TGCAGCGTTTGGGACAGCCCAGGAAACACCATATATTTT
CDR3 protein: CSVWDSPGNTIYF
J gene: TRBJ1-3
D gene: TRBD1
V gene: TRBV29-1
clone size: once